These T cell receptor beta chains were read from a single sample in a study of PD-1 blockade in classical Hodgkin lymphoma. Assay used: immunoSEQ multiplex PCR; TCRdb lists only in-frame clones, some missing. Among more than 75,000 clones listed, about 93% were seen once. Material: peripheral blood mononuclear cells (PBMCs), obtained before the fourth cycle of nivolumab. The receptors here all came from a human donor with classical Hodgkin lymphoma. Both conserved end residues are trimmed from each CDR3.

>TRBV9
ASSVGDRIYEQY
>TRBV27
ASWTGANTEAF
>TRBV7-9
ASRQTGYGETQY
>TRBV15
ATSKERTGDSEAQY
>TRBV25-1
ASSDTEWGVYGYT
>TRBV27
ASSLIFSNPSYEQY
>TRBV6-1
ASMYGRRYEQY
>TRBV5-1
ASSLGQFGGPRETQY
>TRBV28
ASSLRQRTGVGYT
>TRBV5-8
ASSIGQGPANEKLF
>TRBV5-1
ASSLGLGPYNEQF
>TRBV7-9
ASSWDTTPSGNTIY
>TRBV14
ASTRSGAYNEQF
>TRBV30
ALTGGAEQY
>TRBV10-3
AISESILRTGGLETQY
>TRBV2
ASSEGNGLNTEAF
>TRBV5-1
ASSLEAAGNEKLF
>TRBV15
ATSRDSWAPSAQH
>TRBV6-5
ASSYPERSIYEKLF
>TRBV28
ASSLYGVGHEQY
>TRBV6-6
ASSYRQGYMNTEAF
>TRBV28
ASSWFQGVAEQY
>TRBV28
ASSFQTGGRDYGYT
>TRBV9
ASSVVLSANTQY
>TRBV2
ASRGYEYTDTQY
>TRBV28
ASSTRGRGEQY
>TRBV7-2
ASRSRLAGSYEQY
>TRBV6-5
ASRNRAATDTQY
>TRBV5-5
ASSSAIGQGVPLVSYEQY
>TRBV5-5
ASSLGGGTGELF
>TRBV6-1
ASSASLGRNEQF
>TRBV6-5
ASSYSLAYEQY
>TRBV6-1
ASRAVGRGNQPQH
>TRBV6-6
ASRSRTAGNTIY
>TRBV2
ASTLGSGRGEETQY
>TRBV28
ASRRDTEAF
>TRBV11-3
ASSPQNRDEQF
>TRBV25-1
ASSESQGAQETQY
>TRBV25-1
ASSPTAAYEQY
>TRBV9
ASSVGGPGQLF
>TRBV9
ASSPPGGSSQPQH
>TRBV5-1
ASTASNYGYT
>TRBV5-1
ASSLDGDVRTDTQY
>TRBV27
ASSLLAGASYEQY
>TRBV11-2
ASSLLSPSNPQRNTEAF